A selection of T cell receptor beta chains follows, all from one sample in a study of blood T cells in healthy people across ages. TCRdb re-called the 5' RACE reads with MiXCR, one entry per CDR3 protein. The table has about 1,500,000 distinct CDR3 sequences, 28% seen once. The sequenced sample was blood. Receptor source: a woman between 25 and 40 years old in good health. Both conserved end residues are part of each CDR3. Each record gives: V gene, clone size, J gene, D gene, CDR3 length, CDR3 DNA, CDR3 protein. A D gene is named only where the DNA matches it firmly. Size is omitted from some rows. Given values are once, few, many or a class for expanded clones.

>TRBV20-1|.|TRBJ1-6|.|11
TGCACCCCCCTTTCGGGTTCACCCCTCCACTTT
CTPLSGSPLHF
>TRBV19|many|TRBJ2-7|.|14
TGTGCCAGTAGTCGCGGGACAGACGTGTACGAGCAGTACTTC
CASSRGTDVYEQYF
>TRBV4-1|few|TRBJ1-4|TRBD1|14
TGCGCCAGCAGCCAGGGGGACAGTAATGAAAAACTGTTTTTT
CASSQGDSNEKLFF
>TRBV20-1|.|TRBJ2-7|.|13
TGCAGTGCTCGTTACAGGGTGGTTGGAGAGCAGTACTTC
CSARYRVVGEQYF
>TRBV3-1|few|TRBJ1-4|.|15
TGTGCCAGCAGCCAAGGATCAGGGGCTAATGAAAAACTGTTTTTT
CASSQGSGANEKLFF
>TRBV29-1|few|TRBJ1-1|.|12
TGCAGCGTTGGGTCAGGGAACACTGAAGCTTTCTTT
CSVGSGNTEAFF
>TRBV14|few|TRBJ2-1|TRBD1|14
TGTGCCAGCAGCCAGACAGGGGGTTACAATGAGCAGTTCTTC
CASSQTGGYNEQFF
>TRBV6-5|.|TRBJ2-1|.|15
TGTGCCAGCAGTTGGGGACGGGTCACCTACAATAAGCAGTTCTTC
CASSWGRVTYNKQFF
>TRBV12-3/TRBV12-4|.|TRBJ2-3|TRBD1|16
TGTGCCAGCAGTTTATCGACAGGGGGGATGACAGATACGCAGTATTTT
CASSLSTGGMTDTQYF
>TRBV20-1|.|TRBJ2-3|.|14
TGCAGTGCTGGGAGGGGGGGCGTAGGAGATACGCAGTATTTT
CSAGRGGVGDTQYF
>TRBV2|.|TRBJ1-1|.|18
TGTGCCAGCAGTGAAAGCTTGGTGGCAGGAGGAGGAAACACTGAAGCTTTCTTT
CASSESLVAGGGNTEAFF
>TRBV6-5|many|TRBJ2-1|.|14
TGTGCCAGCAGCCAGGGAAGGGGACGGAGTGAGCAGTTCTTC
CASSQGRGRSEQFF
>TRBV7-2|few|TRBJ2-7|.|16
TGTGCCAGCAGCTTAGGTATCAGTGGGGGCACCTACGAGCAGTACTTC
CASSLGISGGTYEQYF
>TRBV3-1|.|TRBJ1-1|TRBD1|16
TGTACCAGCAGCCATCTGGAGGGACAGGGGGCAGAACGGGCTTTCTTT
CTSSHLEGQGAERAFF
>TRBV6-2/TRBV6-3|.|TRBJ1-6|TRBD1|15
TGTGCCAGCAGCCTCGAGGACAGGGGGGATTCACCCCTCCACTTT
CASSLEDRGDSPLHF
>TRBV20-1|few|TRBJ1-4|.|9
TGCAGTGCCGCCCCAGGGCCGTTTTTT
CSAAPGPFF
>TRBV18|few|TRBJ1-2|.|12
TGTGCCAGCTCACCAGGAAGCGGAGGCTACACCTTC
CASSPGSGGYTF
>TRBV12-3/TRBV12-4|.|TRBJ1-1|.|16
TGTGCCAGCAGTTTAGCGCTCCCATCTATTATCACTGAAGCTTTCTTT
CASSLALPSIITEAFF
>TRBV19|.|TRBJ2-1|TRBD1|15
TGTGCCAGTAGGGCGACAGGGGCCTCCTACAATGAGCAGTTCTTC
CASRATGASYNEQFF
>TRBV5-6|.|TRBJ2-1|TRBD2|15
TGTGCCAGCAGCTTGGCTCCGGGACTAGCGAGTGAGCAGTTCTTC
CASSLAPGLASEQFF
>TRBV7-9|many|TRBJ2-6|.|14
TGTGCCAGCTCCGTTAGCGCCGGGGCCAACGTCCTGACTTTC
CASSVSAGANVLTF
>TRBV5-1|few|TRBJ2-7|TRBD2|17
TGCGCCAGCAGCTTGGTGGCGGGTAGCGGGATGGGCGGCGAGCAGTACTTC
CASSLVAGSGMGGEQYF